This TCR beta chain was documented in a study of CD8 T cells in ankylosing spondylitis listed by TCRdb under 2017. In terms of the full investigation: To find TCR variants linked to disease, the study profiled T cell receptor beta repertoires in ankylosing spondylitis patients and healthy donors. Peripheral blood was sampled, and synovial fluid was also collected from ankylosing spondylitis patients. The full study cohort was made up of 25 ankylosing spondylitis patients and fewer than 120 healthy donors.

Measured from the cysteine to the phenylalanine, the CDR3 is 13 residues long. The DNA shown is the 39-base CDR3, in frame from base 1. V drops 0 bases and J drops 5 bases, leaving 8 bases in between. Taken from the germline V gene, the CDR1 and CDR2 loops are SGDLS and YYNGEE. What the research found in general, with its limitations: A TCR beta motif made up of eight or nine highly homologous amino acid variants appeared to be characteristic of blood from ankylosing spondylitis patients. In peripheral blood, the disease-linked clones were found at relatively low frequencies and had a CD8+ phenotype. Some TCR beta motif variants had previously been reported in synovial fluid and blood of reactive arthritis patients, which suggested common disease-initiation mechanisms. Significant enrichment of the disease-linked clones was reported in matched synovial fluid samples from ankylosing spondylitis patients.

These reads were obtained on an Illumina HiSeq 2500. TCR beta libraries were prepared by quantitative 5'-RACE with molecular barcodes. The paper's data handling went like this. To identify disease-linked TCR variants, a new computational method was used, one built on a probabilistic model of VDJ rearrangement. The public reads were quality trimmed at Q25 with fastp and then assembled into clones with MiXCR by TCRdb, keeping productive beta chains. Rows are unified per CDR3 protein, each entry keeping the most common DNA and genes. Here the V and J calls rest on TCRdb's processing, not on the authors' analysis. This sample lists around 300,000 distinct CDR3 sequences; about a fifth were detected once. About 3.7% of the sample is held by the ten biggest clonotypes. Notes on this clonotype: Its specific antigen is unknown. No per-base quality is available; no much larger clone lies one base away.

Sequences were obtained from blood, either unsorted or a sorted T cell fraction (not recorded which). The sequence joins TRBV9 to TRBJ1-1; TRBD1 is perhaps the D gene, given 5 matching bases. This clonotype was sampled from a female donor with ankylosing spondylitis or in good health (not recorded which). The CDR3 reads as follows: CASSVGGETEAFF. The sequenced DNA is TGTGCCAGCAGCGTAGGGGGGGAGACTGAAGCTTTCTTT.